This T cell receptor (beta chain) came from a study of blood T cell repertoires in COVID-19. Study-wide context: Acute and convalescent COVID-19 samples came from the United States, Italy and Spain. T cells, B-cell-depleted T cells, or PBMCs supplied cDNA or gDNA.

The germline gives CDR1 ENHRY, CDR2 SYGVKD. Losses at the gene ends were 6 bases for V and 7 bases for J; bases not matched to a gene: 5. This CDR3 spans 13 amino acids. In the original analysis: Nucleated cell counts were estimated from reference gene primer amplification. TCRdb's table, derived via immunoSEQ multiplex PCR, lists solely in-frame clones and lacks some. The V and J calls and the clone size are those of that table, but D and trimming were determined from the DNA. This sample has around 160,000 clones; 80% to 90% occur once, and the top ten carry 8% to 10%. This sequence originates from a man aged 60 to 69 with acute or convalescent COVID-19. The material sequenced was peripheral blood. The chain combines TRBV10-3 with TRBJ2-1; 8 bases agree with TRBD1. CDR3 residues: CAISGQGGNEQFF. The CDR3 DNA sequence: TGTGCCATCAGCGGACAGGGCGGGAATGAGCAGTTCTTC.